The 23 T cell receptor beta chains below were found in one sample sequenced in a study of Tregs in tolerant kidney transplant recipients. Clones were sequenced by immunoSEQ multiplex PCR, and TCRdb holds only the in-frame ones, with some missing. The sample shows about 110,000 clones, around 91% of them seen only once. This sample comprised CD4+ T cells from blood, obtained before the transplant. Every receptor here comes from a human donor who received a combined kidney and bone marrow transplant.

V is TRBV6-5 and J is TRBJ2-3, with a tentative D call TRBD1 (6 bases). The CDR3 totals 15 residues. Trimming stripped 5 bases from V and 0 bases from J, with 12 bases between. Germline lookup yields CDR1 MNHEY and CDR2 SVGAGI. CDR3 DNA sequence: TGTGCCAGCAGTGCCCGGACAGCTAGCACAGATACGCAGTATTTT. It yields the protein CASSARTASTDTQYF.

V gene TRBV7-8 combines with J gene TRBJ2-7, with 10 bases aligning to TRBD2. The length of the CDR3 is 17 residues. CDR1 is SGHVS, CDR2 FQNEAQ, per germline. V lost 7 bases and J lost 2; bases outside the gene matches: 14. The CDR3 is CASTTLPGTSVTYEQYF. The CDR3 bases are TGTGCCAGCACCACACTCCCTGGGACTAGCGTTACCTACGAGCAGTACTTC.

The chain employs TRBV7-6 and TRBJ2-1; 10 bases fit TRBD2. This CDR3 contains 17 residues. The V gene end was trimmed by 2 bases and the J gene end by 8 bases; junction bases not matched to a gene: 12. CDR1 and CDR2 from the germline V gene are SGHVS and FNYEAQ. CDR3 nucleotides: TGTGCCAGCAGCTTATTGGGTCGCAGCGGGGGGGCCGATGAGCAGTTCTTC. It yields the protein CASSLLGRSGGADEQFF. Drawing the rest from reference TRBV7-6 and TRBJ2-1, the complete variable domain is GAGVSQSPRYKVTKRGQDVALRCDPISGHVSLYWYRQALGQGPEFLTYFNYEAQQDKSGLPNDRFSAERPEGSISTLTIQRTEQRDSAMYRCASSLLGRSGGADEQFFGPGTRLTVL.

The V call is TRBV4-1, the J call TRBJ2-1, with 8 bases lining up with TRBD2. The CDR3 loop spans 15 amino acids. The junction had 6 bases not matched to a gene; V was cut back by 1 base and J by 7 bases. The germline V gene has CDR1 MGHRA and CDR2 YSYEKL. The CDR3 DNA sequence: TGCGCCAGCAGCCAAGTGTCTAGCGGGCCGAATGAGCAGTTCTTC. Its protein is CASSQVSSGPNEQFF.

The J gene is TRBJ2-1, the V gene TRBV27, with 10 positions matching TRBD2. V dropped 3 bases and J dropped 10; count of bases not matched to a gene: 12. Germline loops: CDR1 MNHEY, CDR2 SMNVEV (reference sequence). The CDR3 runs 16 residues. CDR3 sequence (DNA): TGTGCCAGCAGTTTCCCCGATCTAGCGGGAGTGCGGGAGCAGTTCTTC. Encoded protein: CASSFPDLAGVREQFF.

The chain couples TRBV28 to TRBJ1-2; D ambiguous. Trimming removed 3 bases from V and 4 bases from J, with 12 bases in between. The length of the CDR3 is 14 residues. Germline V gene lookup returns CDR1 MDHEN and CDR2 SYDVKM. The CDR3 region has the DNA TGTGCCAGCAGTTTCGCGGGAGGAATCTATGGCTACACCTTC. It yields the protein CASSFAGGIYGYTF.

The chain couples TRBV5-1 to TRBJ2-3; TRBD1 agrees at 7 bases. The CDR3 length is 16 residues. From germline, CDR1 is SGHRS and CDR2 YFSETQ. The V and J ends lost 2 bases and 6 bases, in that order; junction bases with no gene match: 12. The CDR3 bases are TGCGCCAGCAGCTTACCTGGGACAGCTAAAAGGGATACGCAGTATTTT. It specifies CASSLPGTAKRDTQYF.

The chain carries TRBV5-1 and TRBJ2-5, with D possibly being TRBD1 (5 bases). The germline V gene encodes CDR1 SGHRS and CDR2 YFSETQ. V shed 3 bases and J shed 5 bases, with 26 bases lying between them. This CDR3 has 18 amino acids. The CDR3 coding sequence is TGCGCCAGCAGCTACTCCCCTCATCGACAGTCTCTTGTGGAGACCCAGTACTTC. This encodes CASSYSPHRQSLVETQYF.

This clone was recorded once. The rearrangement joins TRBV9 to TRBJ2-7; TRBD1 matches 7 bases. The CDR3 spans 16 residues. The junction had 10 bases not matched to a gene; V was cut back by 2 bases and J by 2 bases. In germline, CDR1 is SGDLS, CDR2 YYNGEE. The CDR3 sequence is CASSVDTGTVTYEQYF. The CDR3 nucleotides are TGTGCCAGCAGCGTGGATACCGGGACAGTTACCTACGAGCAGTACTTC.

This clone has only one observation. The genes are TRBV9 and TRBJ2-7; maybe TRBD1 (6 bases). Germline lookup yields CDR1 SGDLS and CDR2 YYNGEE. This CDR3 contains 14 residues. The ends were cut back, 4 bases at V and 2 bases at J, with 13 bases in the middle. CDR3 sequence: CASSPGAGPYEQYF. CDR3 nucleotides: TGTGCCAGCAGCCCAGGGGCAGGGCCCTACGAGCAGTACTTC.

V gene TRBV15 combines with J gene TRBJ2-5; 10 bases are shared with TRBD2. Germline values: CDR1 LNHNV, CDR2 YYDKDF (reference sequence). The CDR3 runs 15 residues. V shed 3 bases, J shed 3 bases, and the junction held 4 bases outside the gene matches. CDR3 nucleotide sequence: TGTGCCACCAGCAGTTGGGGACTAGCGAAAGAGACCCAGTACTTC. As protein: CATSSWGLAKETQYF.

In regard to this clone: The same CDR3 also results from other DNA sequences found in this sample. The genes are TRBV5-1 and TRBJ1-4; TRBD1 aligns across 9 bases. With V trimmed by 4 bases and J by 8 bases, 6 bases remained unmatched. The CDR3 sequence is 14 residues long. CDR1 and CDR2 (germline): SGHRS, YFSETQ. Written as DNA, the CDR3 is TGCGCCAGCAGCCTTGGACAGGGGAACGAAAAACTGTTTTTT. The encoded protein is CASSLGQGNEKLFF.

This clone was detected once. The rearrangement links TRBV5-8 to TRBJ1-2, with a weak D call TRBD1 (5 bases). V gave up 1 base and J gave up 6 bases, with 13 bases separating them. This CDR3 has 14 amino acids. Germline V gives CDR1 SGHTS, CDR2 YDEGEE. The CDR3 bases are TGTGCCAGCAGCTTGAGGAGGGACCCCCATGGCTACACCTTC. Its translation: CASSLRRDPHGYTF.

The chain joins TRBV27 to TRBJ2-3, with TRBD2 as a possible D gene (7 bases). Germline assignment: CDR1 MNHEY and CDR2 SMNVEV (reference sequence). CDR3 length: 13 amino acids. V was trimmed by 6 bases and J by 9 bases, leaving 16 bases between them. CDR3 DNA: TGTGCCAGCAGGGGAGGGGGGCATTGGACGCAGTATTTT. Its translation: CASRGGGHWTQYF.

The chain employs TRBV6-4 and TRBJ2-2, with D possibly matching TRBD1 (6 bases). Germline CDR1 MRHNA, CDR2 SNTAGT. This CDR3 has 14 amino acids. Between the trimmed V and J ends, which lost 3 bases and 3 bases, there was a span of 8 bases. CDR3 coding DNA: TGTGCCAGCAGTGAGGGGGCGCACACCGGGGAGCTGTTTTTT. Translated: CASSEGAHTGELFF.

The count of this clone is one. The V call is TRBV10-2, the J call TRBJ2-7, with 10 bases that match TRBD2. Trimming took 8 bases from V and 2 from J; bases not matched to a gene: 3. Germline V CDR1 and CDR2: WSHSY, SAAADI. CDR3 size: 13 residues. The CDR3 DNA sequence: TGCGCCAGCCGGACTAGCGGCCCCTACGAGCAGTACTTC. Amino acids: CASRTSGPYEQYF.

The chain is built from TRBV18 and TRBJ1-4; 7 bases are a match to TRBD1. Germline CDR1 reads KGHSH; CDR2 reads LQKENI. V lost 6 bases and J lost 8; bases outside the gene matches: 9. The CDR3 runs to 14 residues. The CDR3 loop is CASSQQEQGEKLFF. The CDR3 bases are TGTGCCAGCTCCCAACAGGAACAGGGGGAAAAACTGTTTTTT. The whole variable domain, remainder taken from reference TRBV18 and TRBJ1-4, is NAGVMQNPRHLVRRRGQEARLRCSPMKGHSHVYWYRQLPEEGLKFMVYLQKENIIDESGMPKERFSAEFPKEGPSILRIQQVVRGDSAAYFCASSQQEQGEKLFFGSGTQLSVL.

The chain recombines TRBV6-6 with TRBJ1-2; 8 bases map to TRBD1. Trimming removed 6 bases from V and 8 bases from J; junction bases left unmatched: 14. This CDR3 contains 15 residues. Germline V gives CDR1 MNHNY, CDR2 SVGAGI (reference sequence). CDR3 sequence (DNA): TGTGCCAGCAGAACCGCTCCTAACAGGGGGGAAGGCTACACCTTC. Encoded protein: CASRTAPNRGEGYTF.

The CDR3 sequence: CASSGGKNEKLFF. The CDR3 nucleotides read TGCGCCAGCAGCGGCGGGAAGAATGAAAAACTGTTTTTT. The V and J genes are TRBV5-1 and TRBJ1-4; the D is unclear. V was pared by 4 bases and J by 5 bases, with 9 bases between. Germline V CDR1 and CDR2: SGHRS, YFSETQ. CDR3 length equals 13 residues.

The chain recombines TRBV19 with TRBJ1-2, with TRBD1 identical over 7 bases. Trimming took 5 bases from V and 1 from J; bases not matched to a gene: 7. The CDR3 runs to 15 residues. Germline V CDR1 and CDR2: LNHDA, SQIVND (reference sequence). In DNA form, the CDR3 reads TGTGCCAGTAGTCGGGCCCAGGGGGTTAACTATGGCTACACCTTC. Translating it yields CASSRAQGVNYGYTF.

The DNA for the CDR3 is TGTGCCAGCAGTGAATCCGGACCCGGCGGGGGAGAGCAGTTCTTC. It codes for CASSESGPGGGEQFF. The chain combines TRBV25-1 with TRBJ2-1; 7 bases agree with TRBD2. Unmatched junction bases numbered 10, after V lost 1 base and J lost 10 bases. The CDR3 consists of 15 residues. Per germline, CDR1 MGHDK and CDR2 SYGVNS.

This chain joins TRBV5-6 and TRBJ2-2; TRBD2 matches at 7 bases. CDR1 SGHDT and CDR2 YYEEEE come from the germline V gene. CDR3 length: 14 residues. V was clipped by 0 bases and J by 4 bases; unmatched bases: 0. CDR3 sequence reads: CASSLGEGTGELFF. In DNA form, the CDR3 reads TGTGCCAGCAGCTTGGGGGAGGGCACCGGGGAGCTGTTTTTT.

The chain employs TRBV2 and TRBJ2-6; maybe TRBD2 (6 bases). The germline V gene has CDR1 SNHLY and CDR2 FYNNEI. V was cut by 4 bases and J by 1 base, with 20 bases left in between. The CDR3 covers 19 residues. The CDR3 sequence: CASSGWGLQRRSGANVLTF. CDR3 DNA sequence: TGTGCCAGCAGTGGATGGGGACTCCAGCGGAGGTCTGGGGCCAACGTCCTGACTTTC. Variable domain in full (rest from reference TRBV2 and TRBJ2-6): EPEVTQTPSHQVTQMGQEVILRCVPISNHLYFYWYRQILGQKVEFLVSFYNNEISEKSEIFDDQFSVERPDGSNFTLKIRSTKLEDSAMYFCASSGWGLQRRSGANVLTFGAGSRLTVL.